One and the same sample provided the 11 T cell receptor beta chains below, sequenced in a study of monozygotic twins with cystic fibrosis. Only in-frame clones appear in the TCRdb table, and some are missing; sequencing was by immunoSEQ multiplex PCR. This sample yields about 1,000 clones, of which 85% to 95% are seen a single time; 3.2% belongs to the top ten. Sequencing used blood. The source of these receptors is a boy aged 5-17 years with cystic fibrosis.

As DNA, the CDR3 is TGTGCCAGCAGTGCCATCAGGAGGGACAGGCTGTTCTCTGGGGCCAACGTCCTGACTTTC. It codes for CASSAIRRDRLFSGANVLTF. The chain uses TRBV6-1 and TRBJ2-6, with TRBD1 matching 8 bases. V lost 4 bases and J lost 0; bases outside the gene matches: 14. The germline gives CDR1 MNHNS, CDR2 SASEGT. The CDR3 consists of 20 residues.

V and J are TRBV7-8 and TRBJ2-3; D ambiguous. The CDR3 has 14 amino acids. Deletions cut 0 bases from V and 2 bases from J, with 6 bases between. Germline CDR1 reads SGHVS; CDR2 reads FQNEAQ. CDR3 nucleotide sequence: TGTGCCAGCAGCTTAGCTTCCTCCACAGATACGCAGTATTTT. Amino acid sequence: CASSLASSTDTQYF.

The CDR3 loop is CASSLPGGLYNEQFF. As DNA, the CDR3 is TGTGCCAGCAGTTTACCGGGGGGACTTTACAATGAGCAGTTCTTC. This chain joins TRBV27 and TRBJ2-1; 7 nucleotides line up with TRBD2. Per germline, CDR1 MNHEY and CDR2 SMNVEV (reference sequence). The CDR3 is 15 amino acids. V was pared by 2 bases and J by 4 bases, with 5 bases of the junction left unmatched.

V usage is TRBV14 and J usage is TRBJ2-7, with 9 bases aligning to TRBD2. The germline V gene has CDR1 SGHDN and CDR2 FVKESK. V gave up 2 bases and J gave up 3 bases; unmatched junction bases: 5. This CDR3 is 15 amino acids long. The DNA for the CDR3 is TGTGCCAGCAGCCAAATTGCGGGGGGGAACTACGAGCAGTACTTC. This sequence encodes CASSQIAGGNYEQYF.

The chain combines TRBV28 with TRBJ1-6, with a tentative D call TRBD1 (6 bases). V lost 5 bases, J lost 12 bases, and 23 bases lay in between. From germline, CDR1 is MDHEN and CDR2 SYDVKM. This CDR3 comprises 16 residues. The CDR3 DNA reads as TGTGCCAGCAGTGCGAGGGACACTAGACTAGGGGGACCCCTCCACTTT. Translated, it gives CASSARDTRLGGPLHF.

The gene calls are TRBV2 and TRBJ2-5; 8 bases align to TRBD1. The V gene's germline CDR1 is SNHLY and CDR2 FYNNEI. V shed 6 bases and J 2 bases; nucleotides not matched to a gene: 2. The CDR3 has 13 amino acids. CDR3 sequence: CASRQGAQETQYF. CDR3 sequence (DNA): TGTGCCAGCAGGCAGGGGGCACAAGAGACCCAGTACTTC.

This clone was picked up one time. V gene TRBV7-3 combines with J gene TRBJ2-7; D unclear. Germline-derived CDR1 and CDR2 are SGHTA and FQGTGA. V gave up 7 bases and J gave up 0 bases, with 13 bases separating them. This CDR3 is 14 amino acids long. CDR3 DNA sequence: TGTGCCAGCACCCCGTTCCCCGCCTCCTACGAGCAGTACTTC. Translation gives CASTPFPASYEQYF.

The chain couples TRBV5-1 to TRBJ1-3; a possible D gene is TRBD1 (5 bases). This CDR3 comprises 15 residues. The V end lost 4 bases, the J end lost 0 bases, and 11 bases lay between the germline ends. Looked up from germline, CDR1 is SGHRS and CDR2 is YFSETQ. The CDR3 sequence: CASSTGRTSGNTIYF. CDR3 nucleotide sequence: TGCGCCAGCAGCACGGGACGGACCTCTGGAAACACCATATATTTT.

V and J are TRBV5-1 and TRBJ1-1; 10 bases fit TRBD1. The germline V gene encodes CDR1 SGHRS and CDR2 YFSETQ. This CDR3 has 16 residues. V lost 2 bases, J lost 6 bases, and 10 bases stayed unmatched. In DNA form, the CDR3 reads TGCGCCAGCAGCTTTTCCCAGACAGGGGGCTTCGCTGAAGCTTTCTTT. Translation: CASSFSQTGGFAEAFF.

The J gene is TRBJ2-7, the V gene TRBV7-2; 9 nucleotides align to TRBD2. V was clipped by 1 base and J by 0 bases; unmatched bases: 4. The germline CDR1 and CDR2 sequences are SGHTA and FQGNSA. The CDR3 is 16 residues long. CDR3 protein: CASSLGSGGPSYEQYF. CDR3 bases: TGTGCCAGCAGCTTAGGTAGCGGGGGCCCCTCCTACGAGCAGTACTTC.

This clone was recorded a few times. The chain joins TRBV7-8 to TRBJ2-7; 9 bases fit TRBD1. This CDR3 has 15 residues. Germline CDR1 SGHVS, CDR2 FQNEAQ. V lost 0 bases to trimming and J lost 4 bases; unmatched junction nucleotides: 4. CDR3 loop: CASSLAPGQGYEQYF. The CDR3 nucleotides are TGTGCCAGCAGCTTAGCACCGGGACAGGGTTACGAGCAGTACTTC.